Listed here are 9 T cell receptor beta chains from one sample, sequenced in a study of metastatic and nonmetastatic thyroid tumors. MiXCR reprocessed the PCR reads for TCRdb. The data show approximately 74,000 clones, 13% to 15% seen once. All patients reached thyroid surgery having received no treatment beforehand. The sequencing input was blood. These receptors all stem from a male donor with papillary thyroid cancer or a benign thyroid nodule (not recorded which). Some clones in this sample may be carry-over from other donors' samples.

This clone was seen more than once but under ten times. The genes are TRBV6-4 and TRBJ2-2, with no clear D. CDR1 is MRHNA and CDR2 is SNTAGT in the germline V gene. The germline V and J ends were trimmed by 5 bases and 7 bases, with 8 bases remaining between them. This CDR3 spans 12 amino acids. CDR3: CASSYWGGELFF. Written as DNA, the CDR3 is TGTGCCAGCAGTTATTGGGGCGGGGAGCTGTTTTTT.

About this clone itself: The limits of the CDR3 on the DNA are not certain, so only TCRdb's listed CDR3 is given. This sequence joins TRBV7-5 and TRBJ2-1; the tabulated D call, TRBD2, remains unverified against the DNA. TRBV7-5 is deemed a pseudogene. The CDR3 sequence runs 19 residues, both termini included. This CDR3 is CISVPAANRTSGSYNEQFF.

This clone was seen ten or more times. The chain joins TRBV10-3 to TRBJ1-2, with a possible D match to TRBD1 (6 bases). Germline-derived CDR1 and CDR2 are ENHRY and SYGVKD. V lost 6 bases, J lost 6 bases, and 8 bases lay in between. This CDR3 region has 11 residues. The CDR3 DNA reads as TGTGCCATCAGACAGGGCGATGGCTACACCTTC. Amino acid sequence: CAIRQGDGYTF.

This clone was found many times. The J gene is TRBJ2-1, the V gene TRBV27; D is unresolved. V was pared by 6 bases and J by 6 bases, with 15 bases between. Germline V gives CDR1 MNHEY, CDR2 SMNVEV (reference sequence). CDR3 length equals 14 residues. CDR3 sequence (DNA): TGTGCCAGCAGCGTAATACTCTCGGGCAATGAGCAGTTCTTC. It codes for CASSVILSGNEQFF.

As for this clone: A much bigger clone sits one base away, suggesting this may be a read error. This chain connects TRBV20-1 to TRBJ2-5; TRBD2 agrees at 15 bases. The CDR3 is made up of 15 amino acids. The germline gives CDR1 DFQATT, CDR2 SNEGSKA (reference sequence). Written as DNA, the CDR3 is TGCAGTGCTGGGACTAGCGGGAGGCTCCAAGATACCCAGTACTTC. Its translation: CSAGTSGRLQDTQYF.

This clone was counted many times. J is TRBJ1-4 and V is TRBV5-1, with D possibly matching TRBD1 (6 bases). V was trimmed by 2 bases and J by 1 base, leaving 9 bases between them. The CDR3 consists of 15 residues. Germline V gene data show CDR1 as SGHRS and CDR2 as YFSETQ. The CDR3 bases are TGCGCCAGCAGCTTACAGGGCGAAACTAATGAAAAACTGTTTTTT. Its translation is CASSLQGETNEKLFF.

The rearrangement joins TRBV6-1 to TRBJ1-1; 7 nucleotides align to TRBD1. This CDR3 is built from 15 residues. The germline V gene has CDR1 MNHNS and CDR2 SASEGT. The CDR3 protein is CESSPRTGTRIEAFF. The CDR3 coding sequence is TGTGAAAGCAGTCCGAGGACAGGAACGAGGATTGAAGCTTTCTTT.

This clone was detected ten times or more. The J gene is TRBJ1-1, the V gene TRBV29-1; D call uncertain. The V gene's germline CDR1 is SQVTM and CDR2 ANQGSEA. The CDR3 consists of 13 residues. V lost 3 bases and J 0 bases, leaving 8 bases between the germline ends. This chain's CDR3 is CSVEGRMNTEAFF. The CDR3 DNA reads TGCAGCGTTGAGGGGAGAATGAACACTGAAGCTTTCTTT.

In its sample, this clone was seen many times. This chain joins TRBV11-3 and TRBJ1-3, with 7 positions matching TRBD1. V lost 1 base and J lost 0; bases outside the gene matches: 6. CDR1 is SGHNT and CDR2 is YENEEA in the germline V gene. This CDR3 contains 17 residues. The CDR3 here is CASSLVGQRFSGNTIYF. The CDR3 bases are TGTGCCAGCAGCTTAGTGGGACAGCGATTCTCTGGAAACACCATATATTTT.